A selection of T cell receptor beta chains follows, all from one sample in a study of cytomegalovirus exposure and HLA in healthy donors. Method: immunoSEQ multiplex PCR; TCRdb's copy keeps in-frame clones and lacks some. The data show 260,000 or so clones, around 91% seen once. The specimen was PBMCs. All receptors derive from a woman under 40 in good health and CMV-seronegative. Each CDR3 is given with its conserved first and last residue. The D gene is left open where the match is weak. Where a row states a size, it is once, few, many or the class of an expanded clone; other rows omit it.

>NA|TRBV13|TRBJ2-7|TRBD1
CASSLGDGDRGYEQYF
TGTGCCAGCAGCTTAGGGGACGGGGACAGGGGTTACGAGCAGTACTTC
>NA|TRBV11-2|TRBJ1-1|TRBD1
CASSWDAGGTEAFF
TGTGCCAGCAGCTGGGATGCAGGGGGCACTGAAGCTTTCTTT
>NA|TRBV18|TRBJ2-7|TRBD2
CASSLAGHYEQYF
TGTGCCAGCTCACTAGCGGGCCACTACGAGCAGTACTTC
>NA|TRBV2|TRBJ2-7|NA
CASSDQHRVSEQYF
TGTGCCAGCAGTGATCAACACAGGGTTAGCGAGCAGTACTTC
>NA|TRBV6-5|TRBJ2-5|NA
CASSYSIAETQYF
TGTGCCAGCAGTTACTCTATCGCGGAGACCCAGTACTTC
>NA|TRBV5-1|TRBJ1-4|TRBD1
CASSLRIQGSTNEKLFF
TGCGCCAGCAGCTTGAGAATACAGGGGTCGACTAATGAAAAACTGTTTTTT
>NA|TRBV4-2|TRBJ2-3|NA
CASSQFPSTDTQYF
TGTGCCAGCAGCCAATTTCCTAGCACAGATACGCAGTATTTT
>NA|TRBV4-1|TRBJ2-7|TRBD2
CASSHGGAYEQYF
TGCGCCAGCAGCCACGGGGGGGCCTACGAGCAGTACTTC
>NA|TRBV29-1|TRBJ1-1|NA
CSVGWSTRNTEAFF
TGCAGCGTTGGTTGGAGCACACGGAACACTGAAGCTTTCTTT
>NA|TRBV9|TRBJ2-7|NA
CASSRTSTYEQYF
TGTGCCAGCAGCCGGACGTCAACCTACGAGCAGTACTTC
>few|TRBV11-2|TRBJ1-2|NA
CASSFTGLNYGYTF
TGTGCCAGCAGCTTCACAGGGCTTAACTATGGCTACACCTTC
>NA|TRBV27|TRBJ2-7|TRBD1
CASRYRGLDEQYF
TGTGCCAGCAGATACAGGGGGTTGGACGAGCAGTACTTC
>NA|TRBV6-1|TRBJ2-1|NA
CASSAYNEQFF
TGTGCCAGCAGCGCGTACAATGAGCAGTTCTTC
>NA|TRBV27|TRBJ2-7|NA
CASSFAGSYEQYF
TGTGCCAGCAGTTTCGCCGGGAGCTACGAGCAGTACTTC
>NA|TRBV11-2|TRBJ2-7|TRBD1
CASSSTGDYEQYF
TGTGCCAGCAGCAGCACAGGGGACTACGAGCAGTACTTC
>NA|TRBV11-2|TRBJ2-5|TRBD2
CASSFSSGTLQETQYF
TGTGCCAGCAGCTTCTCTAGCGGGACCCTCCAAGAGACCCAGTACTTC
>NA|TRBV29-1|TRBJ2-1|NA
CSVEPLRSYNEQFF
TGCAGCGTTGAGCCACTCCGCTCCTACAATGAGCAGTTCTTC
>NA|TRBV27|TRBJ1-2|TRBD1
CASKPGQGNYGYTF
TGTGCCAGCAAACCGGGACAGGGCAACTATGGCTACACCTTC
>NA|TRBV6-1|TRBJ1-1|NA
CASTEAHHLNTEAFF
TGTGCCAGCACCGAAGCTCACCACTTGAACACTGAAGCTTTCTTT
>once|TRBV7-2|TRBJ2-7|TRBD2
CASSPGWDYYEQYF
TGTGCCAGCAGCCCAGGCTGGGACTACTACGAGCAGTACTTC
>NA|TRBV7-9|TRBJ2-7|TRBD2
CASSSLSGPTYEQYF
TGTGCCAGCAGCTCCCTTAGCGGGCCGACCTACGAGCAGTACTTC
>once|TRBV28|TRBJ2-5|TRBD2
CASSLPAGLAGGTQYF
TGTGCCAGCAGTTTACCCGCCGGGCTAGCGGGAGGAACCCAGTACTTC
>once|TRBV5-5|TRBJ2-7|NA
CASSFDRSYYEQYF
TGTGCCAGCAGCTTTGACAGGAGTTACTACGAGCAGTACTTC